What follows describes a single TCR beta chain. Its matching antigen is unknown. The record originates from a study of a mutant IDH1 vaccine in newly diagnosed glioma. Across the whole study: The treated group averaged approximately 42 years old and was about 62% male, approximately 38% female.

Assay used: immunoSEQ multiplex PCR; TCRdb lists only in-frame clones, some missing. This table holds about 88,000 clones, roughly 82% found once. The CDR3 is 13 residues long. Unmatched junction bases numbered 6, after V lost 5 bases and J lost 5 bases. Germline V CDR1 and CDR2: SGHVS, FQNEAQ. Study-level results: The authors found pseudoprogression apparently unrelated to changes in top peripheral T cell clonotypes. The study observed vaccine-induced immune responses in 93.3% of patients.

Time point reported: baseline, week 1 (first vaccination visit). The sample's treatment: pre-vaccination baseline after standard-of-care therapy. The donors' diagnosis was new WHO grade 3 or 4 astrocytoma that was IDH1-mutant and ATRX-lost. The source is a man aged 35 to 55 with glioma. Some clones in this sample may be carry-over from other donors' samples. The rearrangement joins TRBV7-8 to TRBJ2-7, with TRBD2 identical over 7 bases. Source: PBMCs, taken from a glioma patient treated with radiotherapy, temozolomide or both. The CDR3 DNA is TGTGCCAGCAGCAACCGGGGGGAGAACGAGCAGTACTTC. It specifies CASSNRGENEQYF. The entire variable domain, with the rest obtained from reference TRBV7-8 and TRBJ2-7, is as follows: GAGVSQSPRYKVAKRGQDVALRCDPISGHVSLFWYQQALGQGPEFLTYFQNEAQLDKSGLPSDRFFAERPEGSVSTLKIQRTQQEDSAVYLCASSNRGENEQYFGPGTRLTVT.